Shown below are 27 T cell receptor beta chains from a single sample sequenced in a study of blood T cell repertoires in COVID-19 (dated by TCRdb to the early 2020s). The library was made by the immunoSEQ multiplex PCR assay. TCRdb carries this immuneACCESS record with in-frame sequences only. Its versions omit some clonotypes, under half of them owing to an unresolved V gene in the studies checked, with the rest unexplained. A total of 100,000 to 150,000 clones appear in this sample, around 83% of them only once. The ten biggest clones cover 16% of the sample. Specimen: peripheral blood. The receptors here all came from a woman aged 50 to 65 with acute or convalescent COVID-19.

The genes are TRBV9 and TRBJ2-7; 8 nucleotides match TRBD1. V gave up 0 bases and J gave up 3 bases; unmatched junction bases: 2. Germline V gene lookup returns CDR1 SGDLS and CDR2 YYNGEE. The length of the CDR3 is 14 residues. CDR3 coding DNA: TGTGCCAGCAGCGTAGGAGGACAGGGCTACGAGCAGTACTTC. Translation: CASSVGGQGYEQYF.

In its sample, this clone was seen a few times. CDR3 loop: CAIRETGDYGYTF. CDR3 coding DNA: TGTGCCATCAGAGAGACAGGGGACTATGGCTACACCTTC. This chain connects TRBV10-3 to TRBJ1-2, with 8 positions matching TRBD1. CDR1 is ENHRY, CDR2 SYGVKD, per germline. This CDR3 has 13 residues. Trimming cost V 6 bases and J 3 bases; bases outside gene matches: 3.

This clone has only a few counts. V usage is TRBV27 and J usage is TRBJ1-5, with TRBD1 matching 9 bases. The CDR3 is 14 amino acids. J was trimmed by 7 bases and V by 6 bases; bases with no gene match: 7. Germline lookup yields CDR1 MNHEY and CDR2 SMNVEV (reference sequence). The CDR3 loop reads CASRMDRGGQPQHF. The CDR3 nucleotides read TGTGCCAGCAGAATGGACAGGGGAGGGCAGCCCCAGCATTTT.

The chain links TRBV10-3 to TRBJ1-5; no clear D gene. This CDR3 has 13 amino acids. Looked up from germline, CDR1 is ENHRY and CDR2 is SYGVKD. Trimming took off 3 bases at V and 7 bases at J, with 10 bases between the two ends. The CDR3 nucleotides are TGTGCCATCAGTGAACCGGGGTGGCAGCCCCAGCATTTT. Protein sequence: CAISEPGWQPQHF.

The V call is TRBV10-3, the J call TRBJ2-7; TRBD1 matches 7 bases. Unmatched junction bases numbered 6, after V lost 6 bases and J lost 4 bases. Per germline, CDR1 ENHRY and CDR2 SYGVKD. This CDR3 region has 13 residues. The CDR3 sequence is CAIRTGAAYEQYF. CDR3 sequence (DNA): TGTGCCATCAGAACAGGGGCGGCATACGAGCAGTACTTC.

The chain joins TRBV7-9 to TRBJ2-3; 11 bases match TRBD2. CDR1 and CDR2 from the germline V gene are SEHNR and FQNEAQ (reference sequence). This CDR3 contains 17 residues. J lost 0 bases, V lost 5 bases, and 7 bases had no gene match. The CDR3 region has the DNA TGTGCCAGCAGCCCAGGGACTAGCGGTAAGAGCACAGATACGCAGTATTTT. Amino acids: CASSPGTSGKSTDTQYF. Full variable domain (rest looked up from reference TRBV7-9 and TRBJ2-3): DTGVSQNPRHKITKRGQNVTFRCDPISEHNRLYWYRQTLGQGPEFLTYFQNEAQLEKSRLLSDRFSAERPKGSFSTLEIQRTEQGDSAMYLCASSPGTSGKSTDTQYFGPGTRLTVL.

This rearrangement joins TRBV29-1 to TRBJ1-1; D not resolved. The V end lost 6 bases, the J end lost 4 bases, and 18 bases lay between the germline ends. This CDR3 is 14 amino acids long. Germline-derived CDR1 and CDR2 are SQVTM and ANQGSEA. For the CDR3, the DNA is TGCAGCGTACGGCTAGGGAGACTCGGCACTGAAGCTTTCTTT. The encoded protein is CSVRLGRLGTEAFF.

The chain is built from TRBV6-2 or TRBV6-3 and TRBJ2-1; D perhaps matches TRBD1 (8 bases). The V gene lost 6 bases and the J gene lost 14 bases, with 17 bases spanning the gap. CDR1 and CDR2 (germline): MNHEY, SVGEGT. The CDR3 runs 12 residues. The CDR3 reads CASSDRGGGEFF. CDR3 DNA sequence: TGTGCCAGCAGCGACAGGGGCGGGGGCGAGTTCTTC.

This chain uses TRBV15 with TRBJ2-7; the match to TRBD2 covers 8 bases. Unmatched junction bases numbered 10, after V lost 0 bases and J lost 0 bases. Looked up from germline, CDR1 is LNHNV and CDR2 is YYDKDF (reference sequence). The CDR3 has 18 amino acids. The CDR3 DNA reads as TGTGCCACCAGCAGAGACGGAGCGGGGGCTCACAGCTCCTACGAGCAGTACTTC. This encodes CATSRDGAGAHSSYEQYF. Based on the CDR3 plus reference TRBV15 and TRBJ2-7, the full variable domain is DAMVIQNPRYQVTQFGKPVTLSCSQTLNHNVMYWYQQKSSQAPKLLFHYYDKDFNNEADTPDNFQSRRPNTSFCFLDIRSPGLGDTAMYLCATSRDGAGAHSSYEQYFGPGTRLTVT.

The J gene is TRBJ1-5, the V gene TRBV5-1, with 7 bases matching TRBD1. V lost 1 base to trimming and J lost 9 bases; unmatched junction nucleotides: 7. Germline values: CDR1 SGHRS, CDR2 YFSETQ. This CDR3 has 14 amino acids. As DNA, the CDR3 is TGCGCCAGCAGCTTGACAGGGGCCCCAGGGCCCCAGCATTTT. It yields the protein CASSLTGAPGPQHF.

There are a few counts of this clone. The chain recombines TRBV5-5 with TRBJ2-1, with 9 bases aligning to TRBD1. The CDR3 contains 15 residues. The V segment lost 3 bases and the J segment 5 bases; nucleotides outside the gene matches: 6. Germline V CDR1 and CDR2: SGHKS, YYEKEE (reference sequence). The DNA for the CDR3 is TGTGCCAGCAGCTACCGGGACAGGGACCACAATGAGCAGTTCTTC. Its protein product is CASSYRDRDHNEQFF.

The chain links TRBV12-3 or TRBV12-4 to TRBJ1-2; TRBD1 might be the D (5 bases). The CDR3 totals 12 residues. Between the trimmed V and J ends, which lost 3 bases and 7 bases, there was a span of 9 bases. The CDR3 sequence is CASSFGASGYTF. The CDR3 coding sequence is TGTGCCAGCAGTTTTGGGGCCAGTGGCTACACCTTC.

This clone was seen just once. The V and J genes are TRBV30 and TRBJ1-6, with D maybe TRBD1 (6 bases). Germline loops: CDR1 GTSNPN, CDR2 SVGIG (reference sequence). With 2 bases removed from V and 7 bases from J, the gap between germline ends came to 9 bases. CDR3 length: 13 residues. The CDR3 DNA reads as TGTGCCTGGAGTCAGGGGAAAAATTCACCCCTCCACTTT. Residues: CAWSQGKNSPLHF.

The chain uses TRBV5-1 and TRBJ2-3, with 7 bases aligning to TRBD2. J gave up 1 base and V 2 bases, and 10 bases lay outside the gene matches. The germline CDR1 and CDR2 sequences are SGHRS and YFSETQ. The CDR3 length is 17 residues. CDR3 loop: CASSFRRLAERTDTQYF. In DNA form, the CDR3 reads TGCGCCAGCAGCTTCCGGCGGCTAGCGGAACGCACAGATACGCAGTATTTT.

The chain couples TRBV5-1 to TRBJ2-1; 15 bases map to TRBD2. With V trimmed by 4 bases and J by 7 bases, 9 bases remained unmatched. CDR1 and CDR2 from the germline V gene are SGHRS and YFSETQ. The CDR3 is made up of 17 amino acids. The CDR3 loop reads CASSRTSGGAWDNEQFF. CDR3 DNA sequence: TGCGCCAGCAGCCGGACTAGCGGGGGGGCATGGGATAATGAGCAGTTCTTC.

The CDR3 region has the DNA TGTGCCAGCACGCAAAGGGCAGGGGGCGTTGGGCCAAATAATTCACCCCTCCACTTT. Protein product: CASTQRAGGVGPNNSPLHF. The chain employs TRBV19 and TRBJ1-6, with 8 bases aligning to TRBD1. Germline loops: CDR1 LNHDA, CDR2 SQIVND (reference sequence). V dropped 9 bases and J dropped 5; count of bases not matched to a gene: 21. The CDR3 runs 19 residues.

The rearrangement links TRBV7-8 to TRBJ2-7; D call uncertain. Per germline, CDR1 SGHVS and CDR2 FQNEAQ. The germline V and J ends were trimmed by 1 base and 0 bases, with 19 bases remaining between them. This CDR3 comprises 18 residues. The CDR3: CASSLVSWADHFSYEQYF. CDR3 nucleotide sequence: TGTGCCAGCAGCTTAGTCTCCTGGGCAGACCATTTCTCCTACGAGCAGTACTTC.

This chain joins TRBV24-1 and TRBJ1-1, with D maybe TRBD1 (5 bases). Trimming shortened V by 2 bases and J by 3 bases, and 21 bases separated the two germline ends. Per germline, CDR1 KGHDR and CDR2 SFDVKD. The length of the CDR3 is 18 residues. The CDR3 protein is CATSDSRGMGPIDTEAFF. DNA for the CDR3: TGTGCCACCAGTGATTCCCGAGGAATGGGGCCGATTGACACTGAAGCTTTCTTT.

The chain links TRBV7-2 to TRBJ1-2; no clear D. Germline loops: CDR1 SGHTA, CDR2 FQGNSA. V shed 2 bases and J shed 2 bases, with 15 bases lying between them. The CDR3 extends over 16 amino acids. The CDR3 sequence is CASSLRTGAGNYGYTF. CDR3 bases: TGTGCCAGCAGCTTAAGGACGGGAGCAGGAAACTATGGCTACACCTTC.

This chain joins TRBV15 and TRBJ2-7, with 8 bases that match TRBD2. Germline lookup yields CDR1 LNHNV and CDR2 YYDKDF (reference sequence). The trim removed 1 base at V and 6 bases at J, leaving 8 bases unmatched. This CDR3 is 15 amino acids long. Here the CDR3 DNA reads TGTGCCACCAGCAGAGCCCGGGGGGGAATGGCCGAGCAGTACTTC. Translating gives CATSRARGGMAEQYF.

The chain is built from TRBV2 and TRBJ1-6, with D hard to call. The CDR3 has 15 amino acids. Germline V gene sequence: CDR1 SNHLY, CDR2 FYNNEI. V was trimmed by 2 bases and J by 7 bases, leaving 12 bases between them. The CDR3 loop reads CASSEFHIQNSPLHF. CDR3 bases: TGTGCCAGCAGTGAATTTCACATACAGAATTCACCCCTCCACTTT.

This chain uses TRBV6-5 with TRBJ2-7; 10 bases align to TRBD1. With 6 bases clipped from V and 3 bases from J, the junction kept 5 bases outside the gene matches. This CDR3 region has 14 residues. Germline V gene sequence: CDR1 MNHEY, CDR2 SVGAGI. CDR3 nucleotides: TGTGCCAGCAGGCCGGGACAGGGGATCTACGAGCAGTACTTC. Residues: CASRPGQGIYEQYF.

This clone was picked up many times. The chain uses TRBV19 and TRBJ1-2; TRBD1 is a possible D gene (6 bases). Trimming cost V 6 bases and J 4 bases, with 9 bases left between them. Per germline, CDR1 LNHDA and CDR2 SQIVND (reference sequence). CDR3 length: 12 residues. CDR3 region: CASSPGAYGYTF. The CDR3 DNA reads TGTGCCAGTAGCCCAGGGGCCTATGGCTACACCTTC.

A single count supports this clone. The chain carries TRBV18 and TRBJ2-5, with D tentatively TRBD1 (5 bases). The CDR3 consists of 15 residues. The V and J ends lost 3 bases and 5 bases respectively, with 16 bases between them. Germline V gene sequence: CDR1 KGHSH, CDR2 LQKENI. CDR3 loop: CASSPPGQGGETQYF. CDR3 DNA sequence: TGTGCCAGCTCACCTCCCGGCCAGGGCGGCGAGACCCAGTACTTC.

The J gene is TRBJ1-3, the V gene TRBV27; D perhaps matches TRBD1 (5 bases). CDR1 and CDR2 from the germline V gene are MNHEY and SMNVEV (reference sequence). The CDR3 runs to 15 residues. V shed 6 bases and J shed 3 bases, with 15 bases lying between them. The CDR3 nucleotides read TGTGCCAGCAGCCGGGGGGTGGGGAATGGAAACACCATATATTTT. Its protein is CASSRGVGNGNTIYF.

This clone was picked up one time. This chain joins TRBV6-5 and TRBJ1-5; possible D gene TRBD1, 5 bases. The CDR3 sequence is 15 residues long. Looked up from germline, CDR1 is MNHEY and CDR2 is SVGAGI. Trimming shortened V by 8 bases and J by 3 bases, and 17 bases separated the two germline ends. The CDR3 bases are TGTGCCAGCGGAGTGGTTAGGGGATCCAATCAGCCCCAGCATTTT. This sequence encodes CASGVVRGSNQPQHF.

The CDR3 spells CASSDPGTGFNEQFF. CDR3 bases: TGCGCCAGCAGCGATCCCGGGACAGGCTTCAATGAGCAGTTCTTC. The V gene is TRBV4-1, the J gene TRBJ2-1, with 8 bases aligning to TRBD1. Germline lookup yields CDR1 MGHRA and CDR2 YSYEKL. The length of the CDR3 is 15 residues. Unmatched junction bases numbered 9, after V lost 5 bases and J lost 6 bases.